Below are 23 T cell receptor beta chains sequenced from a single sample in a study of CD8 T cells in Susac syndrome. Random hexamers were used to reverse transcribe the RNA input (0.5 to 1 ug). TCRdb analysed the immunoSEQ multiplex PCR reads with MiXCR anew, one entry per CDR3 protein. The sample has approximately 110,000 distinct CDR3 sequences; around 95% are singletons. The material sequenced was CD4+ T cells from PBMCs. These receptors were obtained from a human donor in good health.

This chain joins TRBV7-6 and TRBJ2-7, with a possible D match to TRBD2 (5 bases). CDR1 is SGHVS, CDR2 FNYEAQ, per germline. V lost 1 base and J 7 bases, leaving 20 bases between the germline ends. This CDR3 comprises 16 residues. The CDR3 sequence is CASSLVSGTRPREQYF. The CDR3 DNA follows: TGTGCCAGCAGCTTAGTCAGCGGAACAAGGCCTAGGGAGCAGTACTTC.

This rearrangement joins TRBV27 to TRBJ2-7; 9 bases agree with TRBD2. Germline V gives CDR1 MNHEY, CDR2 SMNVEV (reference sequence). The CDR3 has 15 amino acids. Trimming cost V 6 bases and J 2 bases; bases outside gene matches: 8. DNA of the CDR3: TGTGCCAGCAGCACGCTAGCGGGACCTCCCTACGAGCAGTACTTC. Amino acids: CASSTLAGPPYEQYF.

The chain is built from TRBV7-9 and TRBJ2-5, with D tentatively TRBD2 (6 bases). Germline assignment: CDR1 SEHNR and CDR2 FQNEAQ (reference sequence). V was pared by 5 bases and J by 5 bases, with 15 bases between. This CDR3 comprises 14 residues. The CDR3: CASSQIGGIETQYF. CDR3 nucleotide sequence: TGTGCCAGCAGCCAAATTGGGGGGATCGAGACCCAGTACTTC.

CDR3 loop: CSASGMRLDIQYF. CDR3 nucleotide sequence: TGCAGTGCTAGCGGGATGAGGTTGGACATTCAGTACTTC. The chain joins TRBV20-1 to TRBJ2-4; weak D call: TRBD2 (5 bases). The germline V gene has CDR1 DFQATT and CDR2 SNEGSKA (reference sequence). The ends were cut back, 3 bases at V and 8 bases at J, with 14 bases in the middle. CDR3 length: 13 residues.

The CDR3 protein is CASSGVTGANVLTF. CDR3 nucleotides: TGTGCCAGCAGTGGGGTAACTGGGGCCAACGTCCTGACTTTC. The rearrangement links TRBV2 to TRBJ2-6; D uncertain. This CDR3 contains 14 residues. V shed 4 bases and J shed 2 bases, with 6 bases lying between them. Germline V gives CDR1 SNHLY, CDR2 FYNNEI.

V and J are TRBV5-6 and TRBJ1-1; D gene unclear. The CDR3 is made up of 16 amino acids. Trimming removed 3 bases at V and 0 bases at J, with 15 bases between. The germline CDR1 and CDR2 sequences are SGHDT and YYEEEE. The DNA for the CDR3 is TGTGCCAGCAGCTCAGTTTCGGGGAGCATGAACACTGAAGCTTTCTTT. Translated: CASSSVSGSMNTEAFF.

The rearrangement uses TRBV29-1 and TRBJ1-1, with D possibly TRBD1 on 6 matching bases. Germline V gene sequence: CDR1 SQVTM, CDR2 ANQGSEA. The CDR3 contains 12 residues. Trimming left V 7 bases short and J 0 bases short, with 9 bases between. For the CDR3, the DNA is TGCAGCGCGGGACAATTGAACACTGAAGCTTTCTTT. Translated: CSAGQLNTEAFF.

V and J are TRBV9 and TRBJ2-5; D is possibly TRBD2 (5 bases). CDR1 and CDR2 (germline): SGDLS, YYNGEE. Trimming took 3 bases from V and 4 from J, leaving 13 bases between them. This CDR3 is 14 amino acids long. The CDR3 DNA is TGTGCCAGCAGCGCAAGCGGATCCGGAGAGACCCAGTACTTC. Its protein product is CASSASGSGETQYF. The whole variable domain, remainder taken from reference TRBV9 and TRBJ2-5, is DSGVTQTPKHLITATGQRVTLRCSPRSGDLSVYWYQQSLDQGLQFLIQYYNGEERAKGNILERFSAQQFPDLHSELNLSSLELGDSALYFCASSASGSGETQYFGPGTRLLVL.

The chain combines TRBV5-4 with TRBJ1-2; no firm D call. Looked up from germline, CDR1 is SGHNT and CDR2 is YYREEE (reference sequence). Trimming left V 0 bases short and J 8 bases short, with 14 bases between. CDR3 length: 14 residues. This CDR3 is CASSLDPALGGYTF. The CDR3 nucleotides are TGTGCCAGCAGCTTGGATCCCGCCTTAGGCGGCTACACCTTC.

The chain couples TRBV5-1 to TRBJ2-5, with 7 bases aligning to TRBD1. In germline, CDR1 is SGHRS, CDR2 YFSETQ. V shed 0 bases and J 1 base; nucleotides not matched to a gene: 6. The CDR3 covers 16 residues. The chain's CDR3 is CASSLGQGPLQETQYF. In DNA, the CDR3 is TGCGCCAGCAGCTTGGGACAGGGTCCCCTCCAAGAGACCCAGTACTTC.

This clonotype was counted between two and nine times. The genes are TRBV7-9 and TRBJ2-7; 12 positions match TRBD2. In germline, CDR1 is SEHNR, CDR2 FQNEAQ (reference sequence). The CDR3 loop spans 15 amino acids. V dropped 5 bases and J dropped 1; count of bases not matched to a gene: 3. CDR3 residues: CASSQGLAGSYEQYF. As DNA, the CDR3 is TGTGCCAGCAGCCAGGGACTAGCGGGTTCCTACGAGCAGTACTTC.

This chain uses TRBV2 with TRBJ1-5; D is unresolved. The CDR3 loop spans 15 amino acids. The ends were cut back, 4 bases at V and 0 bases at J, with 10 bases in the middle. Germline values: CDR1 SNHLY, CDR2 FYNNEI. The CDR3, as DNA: TGTGCCAGCAGTGGAACCAGGAATAGCAATCAGCCCCAGCATTTT. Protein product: CASSGTRNSNQPQHF.

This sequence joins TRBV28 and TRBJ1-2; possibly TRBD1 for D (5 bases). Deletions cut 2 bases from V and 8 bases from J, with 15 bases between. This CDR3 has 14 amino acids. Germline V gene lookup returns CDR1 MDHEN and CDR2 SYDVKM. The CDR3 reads CASSLGGIGRGYTF. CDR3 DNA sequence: TGTGCCAGCAGTTTAGGGGGGATCGGTCGCGGCTACACCTTC.

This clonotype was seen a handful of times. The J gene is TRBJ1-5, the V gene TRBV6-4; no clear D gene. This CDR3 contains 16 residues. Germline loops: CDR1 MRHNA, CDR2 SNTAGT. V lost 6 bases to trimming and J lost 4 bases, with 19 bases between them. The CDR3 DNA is TGTGCCAGCAGCCCGACTGCAGTCTATAGTAATCAGCCCCAGCATTTT. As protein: CASSPTAVYSNQPQHF.

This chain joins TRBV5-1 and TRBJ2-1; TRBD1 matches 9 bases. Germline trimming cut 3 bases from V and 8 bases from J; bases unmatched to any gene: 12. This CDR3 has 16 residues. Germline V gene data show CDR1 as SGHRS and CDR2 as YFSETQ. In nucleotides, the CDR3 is TGCGCCAGCAGCTCCTCCGGGACAGGGTTACTCGATGAGCAGTTCTTC. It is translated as CASSSSGTGLLDEQFF. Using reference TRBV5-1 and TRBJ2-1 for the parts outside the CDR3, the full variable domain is KAGVTQTPRYLIKTRGQQVTLSCSPISGHRSVSWYQQTPGQGLQFLFEYFSETQRNKGNFPGRFSGRQFSNSRSEMNVSTLELGDSALYLCASSSSGTGLLDEQFFGPGTRLTVL.

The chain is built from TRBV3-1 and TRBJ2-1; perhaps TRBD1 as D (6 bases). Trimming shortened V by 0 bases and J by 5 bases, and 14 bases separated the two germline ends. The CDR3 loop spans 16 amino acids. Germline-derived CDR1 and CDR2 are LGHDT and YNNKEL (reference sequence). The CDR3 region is CASSQDYVPGDNEQFF. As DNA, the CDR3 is TGTGCCAGCAGCCAAGATTACGTCCCAGGGGACAATGAGCAGTTCTTC.

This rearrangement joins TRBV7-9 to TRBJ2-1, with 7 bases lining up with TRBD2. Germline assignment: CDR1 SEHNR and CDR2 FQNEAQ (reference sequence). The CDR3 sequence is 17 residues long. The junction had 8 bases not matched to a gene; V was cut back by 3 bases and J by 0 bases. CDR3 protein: CASSFRLAQSSYNEQFF. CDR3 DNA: TGTGCCAGCAGCTTTCGACTAGCCCAGAGCTCCTACAATGAGCAGTTCTTC.

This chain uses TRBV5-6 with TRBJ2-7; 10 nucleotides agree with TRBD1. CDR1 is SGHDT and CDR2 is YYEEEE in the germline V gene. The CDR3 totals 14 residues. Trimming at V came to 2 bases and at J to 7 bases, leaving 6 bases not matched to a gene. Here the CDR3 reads CASSFRTGGREQYF. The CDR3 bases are TGTGCCAGCAGCTTTCGGACAGGGGGGAGAGAGCAGTACTTC.

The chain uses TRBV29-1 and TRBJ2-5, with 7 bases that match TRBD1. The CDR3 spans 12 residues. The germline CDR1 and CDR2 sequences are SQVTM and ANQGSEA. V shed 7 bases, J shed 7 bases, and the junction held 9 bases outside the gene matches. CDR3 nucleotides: TGCAGCGGGCGGACAGACAGGGTGACCCAGTACTTC. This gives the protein CSGRTDRVTQYF.

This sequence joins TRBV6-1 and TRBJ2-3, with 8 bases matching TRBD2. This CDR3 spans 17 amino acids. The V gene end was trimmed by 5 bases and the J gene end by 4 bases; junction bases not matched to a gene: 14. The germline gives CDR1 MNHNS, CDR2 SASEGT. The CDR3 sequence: CASSRSGSRVSADTQYF. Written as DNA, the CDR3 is TGTGCCAGCAGTCGGAGCGGGAGTAGAGTATCGGCAGATACGCAGTATTTT.

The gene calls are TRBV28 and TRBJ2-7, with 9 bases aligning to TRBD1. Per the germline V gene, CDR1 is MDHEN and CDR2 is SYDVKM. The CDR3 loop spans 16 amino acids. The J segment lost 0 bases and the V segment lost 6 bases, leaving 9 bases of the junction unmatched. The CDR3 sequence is CASRAGTGLNSYEQYF. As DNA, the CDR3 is TGTGCCAGCAGAGCCGGGACAGGGTTAAACTCCTACGAGCAGTACTTC.

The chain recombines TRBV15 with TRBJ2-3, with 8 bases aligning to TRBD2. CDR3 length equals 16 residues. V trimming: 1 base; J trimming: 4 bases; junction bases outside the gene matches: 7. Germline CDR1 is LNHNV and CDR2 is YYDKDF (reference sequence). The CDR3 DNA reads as TGTGCCACCAGCAGAGGGACTAGCCGGAACGCAGATACGCAGTATTTT. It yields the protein CATSRGTSRNADTQYF. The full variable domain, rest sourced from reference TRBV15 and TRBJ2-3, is DAMVIQNPRYQVTQFGKPVTLSCSQTLNHNVMYWYQQKSSQAPKLLFHYYDKDFNNEADTPDNFQSRRPNTSFCFLDIRSPGLGDTAMYLCATSRGTSRNADTQYFGPGTRLTVL.

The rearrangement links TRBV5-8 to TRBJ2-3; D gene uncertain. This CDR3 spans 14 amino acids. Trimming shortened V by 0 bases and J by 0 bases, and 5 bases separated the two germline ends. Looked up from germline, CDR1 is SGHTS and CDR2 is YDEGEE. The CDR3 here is CASSLERSTDTQYF. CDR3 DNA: TGTGCCAGCAGCTTGGAGAGGAGCACAGATACGCAGTATTTT.